The 26 T cell receptor beta chains below were found in one sample sequenced in a study of blood T cell repertoires in COVID-19. The protocol was immunoSEQ multiplex PCR, while the TCRdb copy is restricted to in-frame clones and leaves out a portion. The profile shows approximately 430,000 clones, roughly 89% of them singletons. The sequencing input was peripheral blood. Receptors originate from a woman in her 30s with active or convalescent COVID-19.

This clone was picked up one time. J is TRBJ2-2 and V is TRBV19; TRBD2 agrees at 9 bases. This CDR3 has 15 residues. V lost 8 bases to trimming and J lost 4 bases; unmatched junction nucleotides: 8. Germline values: CDR1 LNHDA, CDR2 SQIVND (reference sequence). CDR3: CASLPGLAFTGELFF. Here the CDR3 DNA reads TGTGCCAGTCTCCCGGGACTAGCTTTCACCGGGGAGCTGTTTTTT.

This clone has a handful of counts. This chain uses TRBV5-6 with TRBJ2-7; D possibly corresponds to TRBD1 (5 bases). The V gene lost 2 bases and the J gene lost 6 bases, with 12 bases spanning the gap. This CDR3 contains 13 residues. Looked up from germline, CDR1 is SGHDT and CDR2 is YYEEEE. The CDR3 spells CASSFNQGSEQYF. The CDR3 nucleotides read TGTGCCAGCAGCTTTAATCAGGGATCCGAGCAGTACTTC.

The chain employs TRBV4-1 and TRBJ1-1; perhaps TRBD1 as D (5 bases). The CDR3 totals 15 residues. CDR1 is MGHRA, CDR2 YSYEKL, per germline. Deletions cut 1 base from V and 2 bases from J, with 11 bases between. CDR3 coding DNA: TGCGCCAGCAGCCAAGTGGGACTACCTAACACTGAAGCTTTCTTT. Protein sequence: CASSQVGLPNTEAFF.

The chain recombines TRBV5-8 with TRBJ1-1, with D possibly being TRBD1 (5 bases). The CDR3 has 16 residues. V was shortened by 3 bases and J by 7 bases, with 22 bases between the two germline ends. CDR1 is SGHTS and CDR2 is YDEGEE in the germline V gene. CDR3 loop: CASSSRVSGDLGEAFF. Written as DNA, the CDR3 is TGTGCCAGCAGCTCCCGGGTTTCGGGGGATCTAGGTGAAGCTTTCTTT.

The chain uses TRBV11-1 and TRBJ1-1; D is undetermined. CDR3 size: 16 residues. From germline, CDR1 is SGHAT and CDR2 FQDESV (reference sequence). V lost 4 bases and J lost 0, with 15 bases in between. The chain's CDR3 is CASSSQDGDVNTEAFF. The CDR3 bases are TGTGCCAGCAGCTCTCAAGACGGAGACGTGAACACTGAAGCTTTCTTT.

The V call is TRBV18, the J call TRBJ1-1; D ambiguous. V was clipped by 0 bases and J by 1 base, with 12 bases between them. CDR1 is KGHSH, CDR2 LQKENI, per germline. This CDR3 comprises 16 residues. The CDR3 protein is CASSPPIVLPNTEAFF. CDR3 nucleotides: TGTGCCAGCTCACCACCAATAGTTCTCCCGAACACTGAAGCTTTCTTT.

J is TRBJ1-1 and V is TRBV2, with D possibly being TRBD1 (6 bases). This CDR3 has 14 residues. The germline V gene encodes CDR1 SNHLY and CDR2 FYNNEI. Trimming stripped 4 bases from V and 4 bases from J, with 13 bases between. For the CDR3, the DNA is TGTGCCAGCAGTGCCGGTCTCAGGGGCACTGAAGCTTTCTTT. Amino acids: CASSAGLRGTEAFF.

Only a few counts were recorded for this clone. Other DNA sequences from this sample encode an identical CDR3 as well. The CDR3 nucleotides are TGTGCCAGTAGTATCGACAGGGGAAATTCACCCCTCCACTTT. Translating gives CASSIDRGNSPLHF. This chain links TRBV19 with TRBJ1-6; the match to TRBD1 covers 8 bases. The trim removed 3 bases at V and 7 bases at J, leaving 2 bases unmatched. The CDR3 has 14 residues. Per the germline V gene, CDR1 is LNHDA and CDR2 is SQIVND (reference sequence).

The chain recombines TRBV7-2 with TRBJ1-4; D uncertain. Trimming left V 1 base short and J 4 bases short, with 10 bases between. The CDR3 loop spans 15 amino acids. The germline V gene has CDR1 SGHTA and CDR2 FQGNSA. The CDR3 is CASSLVAGLNEKLFF. The CDR3 nucleotides are TGTGCCAGCAGCTTAGTGGCAGGACTTAATGAAAAACTGTTTTTT. Based on the CDR3 plus reference TRBV7-2 and TRBJ1-4, the full variable domain is GAGVSQSPSNKVTEKGKDVELRCDPISGHTALYWYRQSLGQGLEFLIYFQGNSAPDKSGLPSDRFSAERTGGSVSTLTIQRTQQEDSAVYLCASSLVAGLNEKLFFGSGTQLSVL.

This chain uses TRBV14 with TRBJ2-1, with D hard to call. From germline, CDR1 is SGHDN and CDR2 FVKESK. Trimming cost V 0 bases and J 4 bases, with 10 bases left between them. The CDR3 covers 15 residues. The CDR3 region is CASSQDHSPYNEQFF. The DNA of the CDR3 is TGTGCCAGCAGCCAAGATCACAGTCCGTACAATGAGCAGTTCTTC.

This clone was seen once. The chain is built from TRBV5-1 and TRBJ1-6; D remains ambiguous. V dropped 0 bases and J dropped 5 bases, with 9 bases sitting between them. The CDR3 is 15 residues long. Germline V gene sequence: CDR1 SGHRS, CDR2 YFSETQ. CDR3 sequence: CASSLGVQDNSPLHF. CDR3 nucleotide sequence: TGCGCCAGCAGCTTGGGTGTACAAGATAATTCACCCCTCCACTTT.

The chain combines TRBV25-1 with TRBJ1-1, with D unclear. Germline V gene sequence: CDR1 MGHDK, CDR2 SYGVNS. The CDR3 totals 14 residues. Trimming left V 6 bases short and J 0 bases short, with 11 bases between. CDR3 DNA sequence: TGTGCCAGCAGCCCCCGGGTTTTGAACACTGAAGCTTTCTTT. Translation gives CASSPRVLNTEAFF.

V gene TRBV6-1 combines with J gene TRBJ1-2, with D unresolved. Per the germline V gene, CDR1 is MNHNS and CDR2 is SASEGT. This CDR3 spans 14 amino acids. With 2 bases removed from V and 2 bases from J, the gap between germline ends came to 9 bases. CDR3: CASSEPTRNYGYTF. The CDR3 nucleotides read TGTGCCAGCAGTGAACCGACAAGGAACTATGGCTACACCTTC.

This chain joins TRBV19 and TRBJ1-6; D may be TRBD1 (6 bases). V lost 5 bases and J lost 9, with 14 bases in between. Germline assignment: CDR1 LNHDA and CDR2 SQIVND (reference sequence). The CDR3 consists of 14 residues. CDR3 loop: CASSEVVQGSPLHF. In nucleotides, the CDR3 is TGTGCCAGTAGTGAGGTTGTACAGGGTTCACCCCTCCACTTT.

This chain uses TRBV11-3 with TRBJ2-1; TRBD2 aligns across 8 bases. The V and J ends lost 4 bases and 9 bases, in that order; junction bases with no gene match: 8. The germline gives CDR1 SGHNT, CDR2 YENEEA. The CDR3 runs to 14 residues. CDR3 protein: CASSSFGGAGEQFF. CDR3 DNA: TGTGCCAGCAGCTCGTTCGGGGGGGCGGGTGAGCAGTTCTTC.

The chain recombines TRBV5-1 with TRBJ2-7, with TRBD1 as a possible D gene (5 bases). CDR3 length: 15 residues. V lost 1 base and J lost 6, with 17 bases in between. The germline gives CDR1 SGHRS, CDR2 YFSETQ. DNA for the CDR3: TGCGCCAGCAGCTTGTCCTCAGGGATAGTGGTCGAGCAGTACTTC. This sequence encodes CASSLSSGIVVEQYF. Variable domain in full (rest from reference TRBV5-1 and TRBJ2-7): KAGVTQTPRYLIKTRGQQVTLSCSPISGHRSVSWYQQTPGQGLQFLFEYFSETQRNKGNFPGRFSGRQFSNSRSEMNVSTLELGDSALYLCASSLSSGIVVEQYFGPGTRLTVT.

The rearrangement uses TRBV5-1 and TRBJ1-4; TRBD1 aligns across 8 bases. Per germline, CDR1 SGHRS and CDR2 YFSETQ. The CDR3 sequence is 17 residues long. J lost 7 bases, V lost 4 bases, and 15 bases had no gene match. CDR3 nucleotide sequence: TGCGCCAGCAGCGGGGGACAGGTGCGAGAAGGGGGTGAAAAACTGTTTTTT. This gives the protein CASSGGQVREGGEKLFF.

On this clone itself: Other DNA sequences of this sample code for an identical CDR3. The chain carries TRBV10-3 and TRBJ2-1, with a tentative D call TRBD2 (5 bases). V gave up 3 bases and J gave up 10 bases, with 7 bases separating them. Germline lookup yields CDR1 ENHRY and CDR2 SYGVKD. The CDR3 runs 11 residues. CDR3: CAISEGGEQFF. Here the CDR3 DNA reads TGTGCCATCAGTGAAGGCGGGGAGCAGTTCTTC.

V gene TRBV5-1 combines with J gene TRBJ2-3, with a weak D call TRBD1 (6 bases). The germline CDR1 and CDR2 sequences are SGHRS and YFSETQ. The V gene lost 4 bases and the J gene lost 2 bases, with 11 bases spanning the gap. This CDR3 region has 14 residues. For the CDR3, the DNA is TGCGCCAGCAGCCGGGACACGACCACAGATACGCAGTATTTT. Protein sequence: CASSRDTTTDTQYF.

The chain is built from TRBV3-1 (or the pseudogene TRBV3-2) and TRBJ2-1, with D possibly being TRBD1 (6 bases). V lost 4 bases and J 5 bases, leaving 12 bases between the germline ends. The length of the CDR3 is 14 residues. CDR1 is LGHDT and CDR2 is YNNKEL in the germline V gene (reference sequence). CDR3 sequence (DNA): TGTGCCAGCAGCCTACAGGGACCCCACAATGAGCAGTTCTTC. Protein: CASSLQGPHNEQFF.

The chain uses TRBV5-4 and TRBJ1-1; D not resolved. The CDR3 contains 13 residues. Germline V gene sequence: CDR1 SGHNT, CDR2 YYREEE (reference sequence). Trimming removed 2 bases from V and 3 bases from J, with 8 bases in between. The CDR3 DNA is TGTGCCAGCAGCTTCCCCGGGTACACTGAAGCTTTCTTT. This encodes CASSFPGYTEAFF.

The chain recombines TRBV6-5 with TRBJ2-5; possible D gene TRBD2, 5 bases. The V gene's germline CDR1 is MNHEY and CDR2 SVGAGI. The CDR3 is 13 amino acids. The V and J ends lost 5 bases and 5 bases respectively, with 12 bases between them. The CDR3 sequence is CASSTTRPETQYF. For the CDR3, the DNA is TGTGCCAGCAGTACAACTAGGCCCGAGACCCAGTACTTC.

This chain joins TRBV7-9 and TRBJ2-7; D unresolved. The length of the CDR3 is 12 residues. V gave up 4 bases and J gave up 0 bases, with 4 bases separating them. The germline V gene encodes CDR1 SEHNR and CDR2 FQNEAQ (reference sequence). CDR3 in DNA: TGTGCCAGCAGCTATAGCTCCTACGAGCAGTACTTC. Amino acid sequence: CASSYSSYEQYF.

V gene TRBV6-5 combines with J gene TRBJ1-4; D not certain. V dropped 4 bases and J dropped 7 bases, with 13 bases sitting between them. The CDR3 has 14 residues. CDR1 MNHEY and CDR2 SVGAGI come from the germline V gene. The chain's CDR3 is CASSWTGWGEKLFF. The CDR3 DNA is TGTGCCAGCAGTTGGACGGGGTGGGGTGAAAAACTGTTTTTT.

The V call is TRBV11-3, the J call TRBJ2-3, with D perhaps TRBD2 (6 bases). Germline values: CDR1 SGHNT, CDR2 YENEEA. This CDR3 region has 15 residues. The V and J ends lost 1 base and 0 bases respectively, with 8 bases between them. The CDR3 sequence is CASSLGGKSTDTQYF. The DNA of the CDR3 is TGTGCCAGCAGCTTAGGCGGGAAGAGCACAGATACGCAGTATTTT.

The CDR3 coding sequence is TGTGCCAGCAGTACCAGACAGGGTGGGGTCTATGGCTACACCTTC. Amino acids: CASSTRQGGVYGYTF. The chain joins TRBV6-2 or TRBV6-3 to TRBJ1-2; 7 nucleotides agree with TRBD1. CDR3 length equals 15 residues. Germline CDR1 is MNHEY and CDR2 is SVGEGT. Trimming took 5 bases from V and 4 from J; bases not matched to a gene: 10.